Sequencing of this T cell receptor (beta chain) was carried out in a study of T cells in localized non-small cell lung cancer. Generated by immunoSEQ multiplex PCR, the TCRdb table keeps only in-frame clones and is missing some. The repertoire holds about 33,000 clones, with 92% as singletons. The germline gives CDR1 MNHNS, CDR2 SASEGT. This CDR3 comprises 14 residues. Trimming removed 1 base at V and 4 bases at J, with 11 bases between. This specimen was peripheral blood, taken before any cancer treatment. This receptor was obtained from a female donor at least 60 years old with stage I lung adenocarcinoma. The chain carries TRBV6-1 and TRBJ2-7; D unclear. CDR3 nucleotide sequence: TGTGCCAGCAGTGAAGGCAGACTCGGGTACGAGCAGTACTTC. Translating it yields CASSEGRLGYEQYF.